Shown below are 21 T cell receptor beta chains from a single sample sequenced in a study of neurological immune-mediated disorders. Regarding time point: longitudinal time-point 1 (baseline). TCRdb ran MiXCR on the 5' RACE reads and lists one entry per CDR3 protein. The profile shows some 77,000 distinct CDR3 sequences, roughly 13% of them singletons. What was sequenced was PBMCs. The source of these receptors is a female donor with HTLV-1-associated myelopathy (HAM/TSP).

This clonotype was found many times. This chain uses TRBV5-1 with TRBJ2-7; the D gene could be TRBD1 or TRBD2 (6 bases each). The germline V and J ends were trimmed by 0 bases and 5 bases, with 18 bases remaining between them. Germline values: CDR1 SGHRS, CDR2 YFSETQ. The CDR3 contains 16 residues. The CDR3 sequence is CASSLDPGGALNEQYF. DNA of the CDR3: TGCGCCAGCAGCTTGGATCCCGGGGGCGCACTTAACGAGCAGTACTTC.

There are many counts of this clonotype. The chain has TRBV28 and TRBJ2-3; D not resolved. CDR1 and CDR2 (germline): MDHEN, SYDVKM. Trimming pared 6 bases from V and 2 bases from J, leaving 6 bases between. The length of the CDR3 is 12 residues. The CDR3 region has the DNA TGTGCCAGCAGCACCGCCACAGATACGCAGTATTTT. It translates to CASSTATDTQYF.

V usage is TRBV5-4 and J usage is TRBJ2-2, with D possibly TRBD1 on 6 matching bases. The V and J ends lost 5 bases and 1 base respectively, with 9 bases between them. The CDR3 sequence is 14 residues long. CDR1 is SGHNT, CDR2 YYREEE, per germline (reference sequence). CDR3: CASSPTGNTGELFF. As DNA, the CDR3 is TGTGCCAGCAGTCCGACAGGGAACACCGGGGAGCTGTTTTTT.

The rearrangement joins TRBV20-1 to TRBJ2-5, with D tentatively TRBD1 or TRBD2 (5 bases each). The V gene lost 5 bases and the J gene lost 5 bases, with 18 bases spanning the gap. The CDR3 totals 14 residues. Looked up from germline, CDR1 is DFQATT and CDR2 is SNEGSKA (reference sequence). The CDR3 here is CSAGPGRWGETQYF. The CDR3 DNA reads TGCAGTGCTGGCCCCGGACGATGGGGGGAGACCCAGTACTTC.

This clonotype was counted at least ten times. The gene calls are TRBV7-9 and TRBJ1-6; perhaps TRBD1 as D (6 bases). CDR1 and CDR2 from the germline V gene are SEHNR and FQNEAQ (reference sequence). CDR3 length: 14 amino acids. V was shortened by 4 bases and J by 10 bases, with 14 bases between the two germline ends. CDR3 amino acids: CASSSTGTLSPLHF. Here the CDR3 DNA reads TGTGCCAGCAGCTCAACAGGGACACTCTCACCCCTCCACTTT. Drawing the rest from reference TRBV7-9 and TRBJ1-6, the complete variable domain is DTGVSQNPRHKITKRGQNVTFRCDPISEHNRLYWYRQTLGQGPEFLTYFQNEAQLEKSRLLSDRFSAERPKGSFSTLEIQRTEQGDSAMYLCASSSTGTLSPLHFGNGTRLTVT.

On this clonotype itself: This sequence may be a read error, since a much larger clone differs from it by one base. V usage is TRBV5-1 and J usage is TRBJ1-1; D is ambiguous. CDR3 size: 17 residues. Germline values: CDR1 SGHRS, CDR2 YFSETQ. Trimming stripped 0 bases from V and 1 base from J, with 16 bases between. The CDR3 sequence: CASSLGSVVSQNTEAFF. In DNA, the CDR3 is TGCGCCAGCAGCTTGGGGTCGGTGGTATCCCAGAACACTGAAGCTTTCTTT. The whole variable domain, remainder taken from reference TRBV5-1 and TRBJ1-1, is KAGVTQTPRYLIKTRGQQVTLSCSPISGHRSVSWYQQTPGQGLQFLFEYFSETQRNKGNFPGRFSGRQFSNSRSEMNVSTLELGDSALYLCASSLGSVVSQNTEAFFGQGTRLTVV.

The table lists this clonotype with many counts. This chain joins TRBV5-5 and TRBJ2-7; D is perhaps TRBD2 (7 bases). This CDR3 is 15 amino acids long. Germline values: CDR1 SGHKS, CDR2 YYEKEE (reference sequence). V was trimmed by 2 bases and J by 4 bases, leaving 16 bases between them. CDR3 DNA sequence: TGTGCCAGCAGCTTCGGGGGGCACTCGGATTACGAGCAGTACTTC. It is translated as CASSFGGHSDYEQYF.

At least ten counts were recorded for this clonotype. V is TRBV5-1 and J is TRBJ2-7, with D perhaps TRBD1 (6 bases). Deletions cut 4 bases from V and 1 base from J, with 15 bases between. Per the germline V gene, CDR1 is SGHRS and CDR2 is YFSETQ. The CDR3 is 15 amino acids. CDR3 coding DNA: TGCGCCAGCAGCCCGGACAGTACCCCTTCCTACGAGCAGTACTTC. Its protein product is CASSPDSTPSYEQYF.

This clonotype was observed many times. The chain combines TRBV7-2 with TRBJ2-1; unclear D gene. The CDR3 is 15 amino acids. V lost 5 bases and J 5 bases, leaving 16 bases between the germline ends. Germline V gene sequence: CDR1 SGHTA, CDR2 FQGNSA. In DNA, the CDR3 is TGTGCCAGCAGCCAGGACCTAGAATCCCACAATGAGCAGTTCTTC. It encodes CASSQDLESHNEQFF.

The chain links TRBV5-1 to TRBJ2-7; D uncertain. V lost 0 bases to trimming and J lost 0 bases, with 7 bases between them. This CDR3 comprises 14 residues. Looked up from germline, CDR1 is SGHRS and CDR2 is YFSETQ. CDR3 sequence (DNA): TGCGCCAGCAGCTTGGAACAGACCTCCTACGAGCAGTACTTC. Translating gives CASSLEQTSYEQYF.

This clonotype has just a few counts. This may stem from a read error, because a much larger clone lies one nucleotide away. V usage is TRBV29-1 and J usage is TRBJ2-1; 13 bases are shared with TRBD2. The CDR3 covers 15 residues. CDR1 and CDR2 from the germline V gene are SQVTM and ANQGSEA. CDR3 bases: TGCAACGGTGGGACTAGCGGGGACTCCTACAATGAGCAGTTCTTC. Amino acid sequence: CNGGTSGDSYNEQFF.

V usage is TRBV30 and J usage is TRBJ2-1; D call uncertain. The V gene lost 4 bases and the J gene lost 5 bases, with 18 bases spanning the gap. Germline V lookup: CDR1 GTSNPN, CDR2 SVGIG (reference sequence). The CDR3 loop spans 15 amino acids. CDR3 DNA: TGTGCCTGGAAGTATCGCCATCAGTCCGACAATGAGCAGTTCTTC. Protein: CAWKYRHQSDNEQFF.

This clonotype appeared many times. The CDR3 loop reads CASSSMRVREADTQYF. In DNA form, the CDR3 reads TGCGCCAGCAGCTCCATGCGGGTCAGGGAGGCAGATACGCAGTATTTT. The gene calls are TRBV5-1 and TRBJ2-3, with D tentatively TRBD2 (6 bases). Per germline, CDR1 SGHRS and CDR2 YFSETQ. V lost 3 bases to trimming and J lost 4 bases, with 18 bases between them. This CDR3 contains 16 residues.

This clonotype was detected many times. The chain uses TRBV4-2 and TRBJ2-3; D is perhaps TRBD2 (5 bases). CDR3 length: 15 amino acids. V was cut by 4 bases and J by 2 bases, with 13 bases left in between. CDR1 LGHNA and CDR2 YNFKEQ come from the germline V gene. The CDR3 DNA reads TGTGCCAGCAGCCCCGGACTGGGTTCCACAGATACGCAGTATTTT. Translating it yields CASSPGLGSTDTQYF.

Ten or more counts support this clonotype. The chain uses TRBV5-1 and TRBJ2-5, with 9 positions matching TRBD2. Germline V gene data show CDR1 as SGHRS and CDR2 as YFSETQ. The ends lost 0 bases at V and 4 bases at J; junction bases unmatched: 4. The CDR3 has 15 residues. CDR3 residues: CASSLEAGGRETQYF. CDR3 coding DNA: TGCGCCAGCAGCTTGGAGGCGGGGGGGCGAGAGACCCAGTACTTC.

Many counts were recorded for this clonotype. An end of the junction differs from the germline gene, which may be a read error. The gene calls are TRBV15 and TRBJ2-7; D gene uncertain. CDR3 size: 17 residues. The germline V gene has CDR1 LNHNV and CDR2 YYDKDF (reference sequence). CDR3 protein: CATSRDYASSRPYEQYF. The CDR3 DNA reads TGTGCTACCAGCAGAGATTACGCGTCATCCCGTCCCTACGAGCAGTACTTC.

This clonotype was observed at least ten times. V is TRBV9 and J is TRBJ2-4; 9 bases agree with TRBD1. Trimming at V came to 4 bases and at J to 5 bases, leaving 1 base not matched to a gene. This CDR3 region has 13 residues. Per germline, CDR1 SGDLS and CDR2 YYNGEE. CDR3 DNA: TGTGCCAGCAGCTGGACAGGGGAAAACATTCAGTACTTC. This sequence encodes CASSWTGENIQYF.

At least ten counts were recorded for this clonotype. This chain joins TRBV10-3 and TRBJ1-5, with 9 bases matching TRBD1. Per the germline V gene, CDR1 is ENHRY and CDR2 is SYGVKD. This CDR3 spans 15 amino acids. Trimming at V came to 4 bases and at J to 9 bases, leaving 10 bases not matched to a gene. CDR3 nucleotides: TGTGCCATCAGTGCTGGGACAGGGACCGGAGGGCCCCAGCATTTT. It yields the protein CAISAGTGTGGPQHF.

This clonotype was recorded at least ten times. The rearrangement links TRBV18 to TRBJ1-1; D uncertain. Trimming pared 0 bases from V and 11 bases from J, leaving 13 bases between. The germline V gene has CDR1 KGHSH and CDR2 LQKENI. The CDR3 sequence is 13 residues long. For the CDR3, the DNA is TGTGCCAGCTCACCACCGGGAGGAGCCGAGGCTTTCTTT. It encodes CASSPPGGAEAFF.

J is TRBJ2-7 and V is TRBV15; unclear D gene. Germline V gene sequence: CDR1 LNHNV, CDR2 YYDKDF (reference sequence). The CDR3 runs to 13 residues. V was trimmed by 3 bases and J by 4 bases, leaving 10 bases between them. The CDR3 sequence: CATSSSSRYEQYF. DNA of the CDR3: TGTGCCACCAGCAGTTCGTCGCGGTACGAGCAGTACTTC.

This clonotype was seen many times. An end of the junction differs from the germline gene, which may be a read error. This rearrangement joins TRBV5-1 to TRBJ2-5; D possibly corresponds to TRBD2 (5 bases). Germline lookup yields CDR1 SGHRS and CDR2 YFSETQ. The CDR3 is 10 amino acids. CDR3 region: CASGQETQYF. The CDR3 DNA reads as TGTGCCAGCGGCCAAGAGACCCAGTACTTC.